This T cell receptor (beta chain) was identified in a study of blood T cell repertoires in COVID-19. About the study: Samples taken during acute and convalescent COVID-19 were collected in the United States, Italy and Spain.

CDR3 size: 16 residues. In the original processing: By means of reference gene primer amplification, nucleated cell counts were estimated. Sequencing used immunoSEQ multiplex PCR; TCRdb keeps in-frame clones, though not all of them. V and J calls and clone size are as listed in that table; D and trimming were resolved from the DNA. Of some 250,000 clones in the sample, roughly 83% were seen once. V is TRBV21-1 and J is TRBJ1-1; the table names TRBD1, a call not compared with the DNA. TRBV21-1 is a pseudogene segment. Input material: peripheral blood. This TCR came from a woman older than 75 with acute or convalescent COVID-19. The CDR3 protein is CASSPATPHRAPEAFF. DNA for the CDR3: TGTGCCAGCAGCCCAGCGACCCCACACAGGGCCCCCGAAGCTTTCTTT.